The sequence of this T cell receptor beta chain was determined in a study of T cells in Graves' hyperthyroidism and ophthalmopathy. Study conclusions and caveats: Stable hyperthyroidism was told apart from ophthalmopathy by a model built on 13 V-J features.

This CDR3 comprises 15 residues. From germline, CDR1 is DFQATT and CDR2 SNEGSKA (reference sequence). V shed 3 bases, J shed 4 bases, and the junction held 9 bases outside the gene matches. About this clonotype itself: What it binds is not known.

The CDR3 regions of TCR beta were amplified from RNA transcripts. HTBI primers were employed in a first-round RT-PCR of the TCR CDR3. TCRdb re-called the multiplex PCR reads through MiXCR, storing one row per CDR3 protein. Of about 110,000 distinct CDR3 sequences listed, 15% to 20% are singletons. Exclusion of a patient resulted from uncontrolled infection, other autoimmune disease, pregnancy or lactation. Diagnosis relied on clinical symptoms, serum thyroxine and TRAb, thyroid ultrasound and orbital computed tomography. The PBMCs had their origin in approximately 10 ml of fresh peripheral blood. This TCR was sampled from a woman aged 45-65 years with Graves' hyperthyroidism. What was sequenced was blood. The chain combines TRBV20-1 with TRBJ2-7; TRBD2 matches at 10 bases. In DNA form, the CDR3 reads TGCAGTGCTAGGGTCCTAGCGGGAGTCGGTTACGAGCAGTACTTC. Protein: CSARVLAGVGYEQYF.